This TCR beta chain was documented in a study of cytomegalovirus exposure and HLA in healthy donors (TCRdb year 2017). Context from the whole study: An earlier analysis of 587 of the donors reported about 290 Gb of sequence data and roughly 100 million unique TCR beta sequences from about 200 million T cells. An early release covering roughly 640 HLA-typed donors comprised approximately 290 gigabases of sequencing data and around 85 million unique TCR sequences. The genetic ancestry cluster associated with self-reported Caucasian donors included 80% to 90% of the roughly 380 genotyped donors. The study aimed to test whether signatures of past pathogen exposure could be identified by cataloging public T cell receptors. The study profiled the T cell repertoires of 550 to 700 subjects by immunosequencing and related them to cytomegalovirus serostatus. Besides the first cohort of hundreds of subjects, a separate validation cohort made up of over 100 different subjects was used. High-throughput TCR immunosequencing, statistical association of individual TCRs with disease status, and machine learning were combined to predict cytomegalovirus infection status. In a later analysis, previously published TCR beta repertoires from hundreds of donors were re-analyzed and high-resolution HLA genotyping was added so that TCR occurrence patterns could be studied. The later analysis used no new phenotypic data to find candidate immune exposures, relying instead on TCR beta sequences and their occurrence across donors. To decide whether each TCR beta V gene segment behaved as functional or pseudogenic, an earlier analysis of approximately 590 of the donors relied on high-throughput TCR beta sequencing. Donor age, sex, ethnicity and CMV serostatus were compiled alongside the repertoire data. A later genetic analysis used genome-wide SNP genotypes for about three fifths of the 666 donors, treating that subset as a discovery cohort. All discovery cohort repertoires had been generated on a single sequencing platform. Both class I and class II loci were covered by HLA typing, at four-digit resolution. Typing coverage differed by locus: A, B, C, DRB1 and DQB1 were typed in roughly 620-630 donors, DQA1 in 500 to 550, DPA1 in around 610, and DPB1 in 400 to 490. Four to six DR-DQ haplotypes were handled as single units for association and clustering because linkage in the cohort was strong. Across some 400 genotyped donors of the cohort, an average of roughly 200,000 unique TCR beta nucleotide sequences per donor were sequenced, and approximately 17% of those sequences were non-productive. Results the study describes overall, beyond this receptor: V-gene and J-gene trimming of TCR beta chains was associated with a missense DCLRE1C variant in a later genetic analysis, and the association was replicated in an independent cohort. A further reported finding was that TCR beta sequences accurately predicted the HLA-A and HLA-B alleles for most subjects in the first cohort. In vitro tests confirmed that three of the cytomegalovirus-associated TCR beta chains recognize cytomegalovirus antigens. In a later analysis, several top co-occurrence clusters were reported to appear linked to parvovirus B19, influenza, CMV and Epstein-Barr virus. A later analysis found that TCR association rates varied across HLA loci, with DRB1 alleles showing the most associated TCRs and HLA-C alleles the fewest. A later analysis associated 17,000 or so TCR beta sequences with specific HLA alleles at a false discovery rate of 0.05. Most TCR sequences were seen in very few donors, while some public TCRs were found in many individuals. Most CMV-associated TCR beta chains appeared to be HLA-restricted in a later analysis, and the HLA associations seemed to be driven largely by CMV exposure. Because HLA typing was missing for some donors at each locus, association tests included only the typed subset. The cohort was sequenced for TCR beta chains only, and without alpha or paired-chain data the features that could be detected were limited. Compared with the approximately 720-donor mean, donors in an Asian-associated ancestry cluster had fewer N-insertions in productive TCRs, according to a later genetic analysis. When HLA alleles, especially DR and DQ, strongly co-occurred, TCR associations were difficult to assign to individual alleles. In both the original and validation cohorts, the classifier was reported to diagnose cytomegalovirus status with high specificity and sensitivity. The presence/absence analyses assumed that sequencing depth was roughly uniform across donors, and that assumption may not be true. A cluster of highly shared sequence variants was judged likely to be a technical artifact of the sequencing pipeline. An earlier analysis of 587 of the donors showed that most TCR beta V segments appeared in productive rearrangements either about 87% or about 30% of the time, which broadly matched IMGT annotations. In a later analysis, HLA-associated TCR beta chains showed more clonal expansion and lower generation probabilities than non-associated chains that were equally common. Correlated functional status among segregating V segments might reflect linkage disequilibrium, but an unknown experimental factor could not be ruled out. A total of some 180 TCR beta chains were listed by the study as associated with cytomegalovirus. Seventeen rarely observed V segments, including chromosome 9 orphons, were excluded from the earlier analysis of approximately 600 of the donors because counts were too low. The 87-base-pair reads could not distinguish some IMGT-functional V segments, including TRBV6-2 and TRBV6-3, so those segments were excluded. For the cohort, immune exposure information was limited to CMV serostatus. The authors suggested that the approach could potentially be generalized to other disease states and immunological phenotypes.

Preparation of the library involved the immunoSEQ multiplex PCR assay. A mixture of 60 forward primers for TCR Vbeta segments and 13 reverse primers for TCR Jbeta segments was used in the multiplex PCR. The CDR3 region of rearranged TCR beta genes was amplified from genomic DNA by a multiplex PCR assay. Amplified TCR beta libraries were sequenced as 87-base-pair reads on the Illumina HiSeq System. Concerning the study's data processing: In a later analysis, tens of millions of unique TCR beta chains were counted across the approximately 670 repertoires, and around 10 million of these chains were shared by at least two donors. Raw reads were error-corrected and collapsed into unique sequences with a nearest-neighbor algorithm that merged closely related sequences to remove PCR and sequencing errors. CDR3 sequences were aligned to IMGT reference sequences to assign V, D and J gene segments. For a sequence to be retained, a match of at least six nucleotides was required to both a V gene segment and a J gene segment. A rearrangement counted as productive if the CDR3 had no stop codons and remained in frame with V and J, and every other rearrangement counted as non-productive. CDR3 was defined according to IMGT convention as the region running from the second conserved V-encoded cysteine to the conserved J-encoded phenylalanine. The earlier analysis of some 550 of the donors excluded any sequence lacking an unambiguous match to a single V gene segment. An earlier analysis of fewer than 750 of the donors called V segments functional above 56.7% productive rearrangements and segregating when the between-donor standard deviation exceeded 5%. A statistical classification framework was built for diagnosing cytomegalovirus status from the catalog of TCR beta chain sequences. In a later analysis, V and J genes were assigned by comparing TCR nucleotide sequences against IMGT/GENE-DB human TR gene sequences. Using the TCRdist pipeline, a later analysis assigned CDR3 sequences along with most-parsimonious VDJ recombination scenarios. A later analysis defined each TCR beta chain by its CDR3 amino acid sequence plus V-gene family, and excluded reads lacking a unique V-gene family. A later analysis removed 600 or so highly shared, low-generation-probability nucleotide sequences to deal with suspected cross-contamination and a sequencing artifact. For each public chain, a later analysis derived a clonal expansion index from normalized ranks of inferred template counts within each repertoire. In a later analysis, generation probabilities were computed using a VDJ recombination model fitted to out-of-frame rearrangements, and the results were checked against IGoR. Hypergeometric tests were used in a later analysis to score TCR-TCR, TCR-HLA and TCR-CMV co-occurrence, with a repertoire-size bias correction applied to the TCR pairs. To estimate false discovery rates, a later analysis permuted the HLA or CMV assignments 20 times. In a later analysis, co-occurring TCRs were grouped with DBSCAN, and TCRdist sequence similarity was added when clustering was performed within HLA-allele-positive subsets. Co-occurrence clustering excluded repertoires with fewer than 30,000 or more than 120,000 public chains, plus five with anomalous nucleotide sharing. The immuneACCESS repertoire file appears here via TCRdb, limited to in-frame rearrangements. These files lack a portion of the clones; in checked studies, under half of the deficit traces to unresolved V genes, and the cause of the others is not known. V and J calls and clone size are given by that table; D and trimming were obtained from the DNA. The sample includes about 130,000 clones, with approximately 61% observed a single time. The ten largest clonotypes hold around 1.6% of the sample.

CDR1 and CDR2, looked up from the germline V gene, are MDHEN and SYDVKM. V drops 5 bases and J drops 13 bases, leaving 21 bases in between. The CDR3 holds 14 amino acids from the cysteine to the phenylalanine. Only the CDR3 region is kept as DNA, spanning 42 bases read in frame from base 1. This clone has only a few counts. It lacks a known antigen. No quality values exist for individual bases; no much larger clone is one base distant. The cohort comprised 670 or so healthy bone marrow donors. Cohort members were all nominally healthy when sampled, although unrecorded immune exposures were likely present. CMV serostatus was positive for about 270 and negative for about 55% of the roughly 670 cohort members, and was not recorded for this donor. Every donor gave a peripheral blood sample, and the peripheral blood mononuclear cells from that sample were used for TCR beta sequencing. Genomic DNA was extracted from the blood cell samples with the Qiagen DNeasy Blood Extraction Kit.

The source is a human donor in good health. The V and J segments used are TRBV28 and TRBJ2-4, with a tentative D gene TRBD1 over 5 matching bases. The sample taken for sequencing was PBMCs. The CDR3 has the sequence CASSLLQDAEKQYF. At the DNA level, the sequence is TGTGCCAGCAGTCTACTACAGGATGCCGAAAAACAGTACTTC.